The 24 T cell receptor beta chains given below trace back to one sample, sequenced in a study of shared clonotypes between healthy human individuals. The assay was immunoSEQ multiplex PCR, and TCRdb's table has in-frame clones only and misses some. The data contain about 1 million clones, about 76% of them singletons. Specimen: memory CD4+ T cells sorted from blood. Subset defined: CD45RA-negative fraction. Receptors originate from a man between 18 and 35 years old in good health.

This clone has a handful of counts. V usage is TRBV9 and J usage is TRBJ2-7; D remains unclear. Germline assignment: CDR1 SGDLS and CDR2 YYNGEE. The CDR3 sequence is 15 residues long. V was pared by 4 bases and J by 4 bases, with 18 bases between. Here the CDR3 reads CASSPDPVTHYEQYF. The CDR3 DNA sequence: TGTGCCAGCAGCCCCGACCCGGTCACCCATTACGAGCAGTACTTC. Filled out from reference TRBV9 and TRBJ2-7, the complete variable domain reads DSGVTQTPKHLITATGQRVTLRCSPRSGDLSVYWYQQSLDQGLQFLIQYYNGEERAKGNILERFSAQQFPDLHSELNLSSLELGDSALYFCASSPDPVTHYEQYFGPGTRLTVT.

In nucleotides, the CDR3 is TGTGCCAGCAGCTCCCCGGACAGCATGAACACTGAAGCTTTCTTT. It encodes CASSSPDSMNTEAFF. The chain is built from TRBV5-6 and TRBJ1-1, with TRBD1 as a possible D gene (6 bases). The ends were cut back, 3 bases at V and 0 bases at J, with 12 bases in the middle. The CDR3 is made up of 15 amino acids. The germline V gene has CDR1 SGHDT and CDR2 YYEEEE.

This clone has a handful of counts. The V and J genes are TRBV9 and TRBJ2-1; no clear D gene. The V gene lost 4 bases and the J gene lost 9 bases, with 11 bases spanning the gap. CDR1 SGDLS and CDR2 YYNGEE come from the germline V gene. The CDR3 runs 12 residues. Here the CDR3 reads CASSPSAGEQFF. The CDR3 region has the DNA TGTGCCAGCAGCCCAAGCGCCGGTGAGCAGTTCTTC.

This rearrangement joins TRBV5-8 to TRBJ2-4; D is perhaps TRBD1 or TRBD2 (5 bases each). Deletions cut 0 bases from V and 3 bases from J, with 10 bases between. Germline assignment: CDR1 SGHTS and CDR2 YDEGEE. This CDR3 is built from 15 residues. The CDR3 sequence is CASSLAGTVKNIQYF. The CDR3 DNA is TGTGCCAGCAGCTTGGCCGGGACCGTCAAAAACATTCAGTACTTC.

The rearrangement links TRBV19 to TRBJ1-4; no definite D call. CDR1 LNHDA and CDR2 SQIVND come from the germline V gene (reference sequence). The CDR3 sequence is 15 residues long. Trimming took 3 bases from V and 8 from J, leaving 16 bases between them. DNA of the CDR3: TGTGCCAGTAGTATCGGGCCTTCCGTTCGAGAAAAACTGTTTTTT. Amino acids: CASSIGPSVREKLFF.

This chain links TRBV6-1 with TRBJ2-6; 14 nucleotides match TRBD2. The CDR3 is 17 residues long. The germline CDR1 and CDR2 sequences are MNHNS and SASEGT. V was clipped by 4 bases and J by 4 bases; unmatched bases: 3. CDR3 amino acids: CASSATSGGAGANVLTF. The CDR3 nucleotides are TGTGCCAGCAGTGCGACTAGCGGGGGGGCCGGGGCCAACGTCCTGACTTTC.

V and J are TRBV30 and TRBJ2-7; possibly TRBD1 for D (5 bases). V was pared by 3 bases and J by 0 bases, with 9 bases between. There are 13 residues in the CDR3. Germline values: CDR1 GTSNPN, CDR2 SVGIG (reference sequence). Written as DNA, the CDR3 is TGTGCCTGGAGCCAGGGTTTCTCCTACGAGCAGTACTTC. Translation: CAWSQGFSYEQYF.

The chain couples TRBV18 to TRBJ2-7; the match to TRBD1 covers 7 bases. Germline V lookup: CDR1 KGHSH, CDR2 LQKENI. Trimming removed 1 base from V and 3 bases from J; junction bases left unmatched: 3. CDR3 size: 14 residues. Written as DNA, the CDR3 is TGTGCCAGCTCACCACGACAGGGATACTACGAGCAGTACTTC. This sequence encodes CASSPRQGYYEQYF. Full variable domain (remainder filled in from reference TRBV18 and TRBJ2-7): NAGVMQNPRHLVRRRGQEARLRCSPMKGHSHVYWYRQLPEEGLKFMVYLQKENIIDESGMPKERFSAEFPKEGPSILRIQQVVRGDSAAYFCASSPRQGYYEQYFGPGTRLTVT.

This chain connects TRBV9 to TRBJ2-3; 9 bases align to TRBD2. The CDR3 contains 15 residues. Losses at the gene ends were 0 bases for V and 3 bases for J; bases not matched to a gene: 2. Germline V gene data show CDR1 as SGDLS and CDR2 as YYNGEE. The CDR3 spells CASSVEAGGTDTQYF. DNA for the CDR3: TGTGCCAGCAGCGTAGAAGCGGGGGGAACAGATACGCAGTATTTT.

This rearrangement joins TRBV30 to TRBJ1-5, with a possible D match to TRBD1 (6 bases). V lost 0 bases and J lost 7, with 16 bases in between. The CDR3 sequence is 15 residues long. Germline lookup yields CDR1 GTSNPN and CDR2 SVGIG (reference sequence). CDR3 bases: TGTGCCTGGAGTGTACGGAACAGGGTTGGGCAGCCCCAGCATTTT. Protein product: CAWSVRNRVGQPQHF.

In its sample, this clone was seen a few times. The chain's CDR3 is CAAGEGGQHYGYTF. CDR3 bases: TGTGCCGCAGGAGAGGGGGGACAGCACTATGGCTACACCTTC. The chain recombines TRBV10-3 with TRBJ1-2; 7 nucleotides agree with TRBD1. From germline, CDR1 is ENHRY and CDR2 SYGVKD. With V trimmed by 11 bases and J by 3 bases, 12 bases remained unmatched. The CDR3 is 14 amino acids.

This clone came up many times. Within the sample, other DNA sequences also encode this same CDR3. The chain couples TRBV11-2 to TRBJ2-5; the match to TRBD2 covers 9 bases. V was pared by 2 bases and J by 5 bases, with 6 bases of the junction left unmatched. The CDR3 runs 15 residues. The germline V gene encodes CDR1 SGHAT and CDR2 FQNNGV. CDR3 loop: CASSLSSGSGETQYF. CDR3 in DNA: TGTGCCAGCAGCTTAAGTAGCGGGAGCGGTGAGACCCAGTACTTC.

This chain uses TRBV5-4 with TRBJ2-7; 9 nucleotides agree with TRBD1. CDR3 length equals 15 residues. V lost 0 bases and J lost 3; bases outside the gene matches: 4. Germline V CDR1 and CDR2: SGHNT, YYREEE (reference sequence). The CDR3 sequence is CASSLAVTGGYEQYF. CDR3 in DNA: TGTGCCAGCAGCTTGGCCGTGACAGGGGGCTACGAGCAGTACTTC.

The genes are TRBV5-4 and TRBJ1-2; no firm D call. Trimming shortened V by 0 bases and J by 3 bases, and 6 bases separated the two germline ends. The germline gives CDR1 SGHNT, CDR2 YYREEE (reference sequence). This CDR3 comprises 13 residues. Here the CDR3 reads CASSLDKDYGYTF. CDR3 nucleotides: TGTGCCAGCAGCTTGGACAAGGACTATGGCTACACCTTC.

This rearrangement joins TRBV4-1 to TRBJ1-1; 7 bases fit TRBD1. V gave up 4 bases and J gave up 6 bases; unmatched junction bases: 11. The germline V gene has CDR1 MGHRA and CDR2 YSYEKL. The CDR3 runs 15 residues. The CDR3 region is CASSLRKQGTAEAFF. The CDR3 DNA reads as TGCGCCAGCAGCCTGCGGAAACAGGGGACCGCTGAAGCTTTCTTT.

On this clone: Within the sample, other DNA sequences also encode this same CDR3. The chain joins TRBV18 to TRBJ1-5, with 7 nucleotides matching TRBD1. The CDR3 has 14 amino acids. Per the germline V gene, CDR1 is KGHSH and CDR2 is LQKENI. J gave up 2 bases and V 2 bases, and 0 bases lay outside the gene matches. The CDR3: CASSPGQGNQPQHF. CDR3 sequence (DNA): TGTGCCAGCTCACCAGGACAGGGCAATCAGCCCCAGCATTTT.

This chain joins TRBV5-4 and TRBJ1-1; D call uncertain. This CDR3 is built from 14 residues. Per germline, CDR1 SGHNT and CDR2 YYREEE (reference sequence). V lost 4 bases and J 0 bases, leaving 10 bases between the germline ends. The CDR3, as DNA: TGTGCCAGCAGCCGCGGTCTCATGAACACTGAAGCTTTCTTT. This translates into CASSRGLMNTEAFF.

This clone has more than one count but fewer than ten. The chain links TRBV11-2 to TRBJ1-1, with D hard to call. The germline V and J ends were trimmed by 1 base and 1 base, with 7 bases remaining between them. From germline, CDR1 is SGHAT and CDR2 FQNNGV. This CDR3 region has 14 residues. CDR3 sequence: CASSLVQRNTEAFF. The CDR3 DNA follows: TGTGCCAGCAGCTTAGTCCAGCGGAACACTGAAGCTTTCTTT. The entire variable domain, with the rest obtained from reference TRBV11-2 and TRBJ1-1, is as follows: EAGVAQSPRYKIIEKRQSVAFWCNPISGHATLYWYQQILGQGPKLLIQFQNNGVVDDSQLPKDRFSAERLKGVDSTLKIQPAKLEDSAVYLCASSLVQRNTEAFFGQGTRLTVV.

The chain is built from TRBV14 and TRBJ2-1; D unresolved. Germline values: CDR1 SGHDN, CDR2 FVKESK. This CDR3 comprises 14 residues. The V gene lost 3 bases and the J gene lost 0 bases, with 6 bases spanning the gap. In DNA, the CDR3 is TGTGCCAGCAGCCAGGAACGCTCCTACAATGAGCAGTTCTTC. Its protein product is CASSQERSYNEQFF.

The V gene is TRBV6-5, the J gene TRBJ2-5; the D is unclear. The CDR3 contains 11 residues. Trimming cost V 7 bases and J 7 bases, with 10 bases left between them. Per the germline V gene, CDR1 is MNHEY and CDR2 is SVGAGI. DNA for the CDR3: TGTGCCAGCACCGGAATGGGGACCCAGTACTTC. Translated: CASTGMGTQYF.

This clone came up a few times. The chain joins TRBV5-6 to TRBJ1-5; TRBD1 aligns across 8 bases. CDR1 is SGHDT and CDR2 is YYEEEE in the germline V gene. The CDR3 loop spans 14 amino acids. V lost 2 bases to trimming and J lost 6 bases; unmatched junction nucleotides: 4. CDR3 residues: CASSFQGAIQPQHF. CDR3 DNA sequence: TGTGCCAGCAGCTTTCAGGGGGCGATTCAGCCCCAGCATTTT.

This clone was counted between two and nine times. The V gene is TRBV28, the J gene TRBJ1-1, with 7 nucleotides matching TRBD1. Trimming took 5 bases from V and 1 from J; bases not matched to a gene: 4. The CDR3 length is 14 residues. Germline V gene sequence: CDR1 MDHEN, CDR2 SYDVKM. Here the CDR3 reads CASSTRTGNTEAFF. The CDR3 nucleotides read TGTGCCAGCAGTACCCGGACAGGGAACACTGAAGCTTTCTTT.

The V call is TRBV10-3, the J call TRBJ2-7; 11 bases map to TRBD2. With 10 bases clipped from V and 5 bases from J, the junction kept 7 bases outside the gene matches. The CDR3 totals 13 residues. Germline V gives CDR1 ENHRY, CDR2 SYGVKD. The CDR3 sequence is CATSGTSGNEQYF. CDR3 sequence (DNA): TGTGCCACCTCCGGGACTAGCGGTAACGAGCAGTACTTC.

This clone was detected a few times. The chain links TRBV15 to TRBJ1-5; TRBD1 agrees at 7 bases. CDR3 length: 14 residues. Losses at the gene ends were 7 bases for V and 6 bases for J; bases not matched to a gene: 9. Germline V gene lookup returns CDR1 LNHNV and CDR2 YYDKDF (reference sequence). The CDR3: CATMGGGSGQPQHF. CDR3 coding DNA: TGTGCCACCATGGGAGGGGGCTCGGGTCAGCCCCAGCATTTT.